This T cell receptor (beta chain) was sequenced during a study of T cells after yellow fever vaccination. Across the whole study: It was SMART-Seq v4 Ultra Low Input that prepared the fractions with low cell numbers. Study outcomes and limitations: The bulk population could contribute abundant contaminating clonotypes to FACS-sorted repertoires.

TCRdb re-called the 5' RACE reads through MiXCR, storing one row per CDR3 protein. The sample shows about 170,000 distinct CDR3 sequences, about 6.2% of them seen only once. V was pared by 4 bases and J by 6 bases, with 5 bases between. CDR1 and CDR2 (germline): DFQATT, SNEGSKA (reference sequence). There are 10 residues in the CDR3. This clonotype was seen repeatedly, ten times or more. Its antigen is still unknown. The chain combines TRBV20-1 with TRBJ2-3; D uncertain. The sample in question was CD4+ T cells sorted from PBMCs, obtained on the day of the first yellow fever vaccination. The source of this sequence is a man aged 18 to 30 who received the YFV17D yellow fever vaccine. The CDR3 reads CSAKTDTQYF. CDR3 in DNA: TGCAGTGCTAAGACGGATACGCAGTATTTT.